Each of the 11 T cell receptor beta chains below was sequenced from the same sample in a study of shared clonotypes between healthy human individuals (TCRdb year 2020). Libraries were constructed by the immunoSEQ multiplex PCR assay. TCRdb stores this immuneACCESS table with in-frame sequences only. Part of the clones is absent; in the studies checked, under half of the shortfall reflects unresolved V genes, and no reason is known for the rest. This sample has roughly 810,000 clones in its table, and 96% of those were observed once. Clones ranked in the top ten supply less than 0.25% of the sample. CD8 naive samples were CD45RO-negative cells positively selected for CCR7, giving a CD45RA+CCR7+ population that excluded TemRA cells. The sample comprised naive CD8+ T cells sorted from blood. The sample's cell subset or site label is to be understood as: CD45RA+CCR7+. Every receptor here comes from a man under 40 in good health.

V gene TRBV7-8 combines with J gene TRBJ2-3, with 9 bases identical to TRBD1. This CDR3 is built from 15 residues. Germline assignment: CDR1 SGHVS and CDR2 FQNEAQ. V lost 4 bases and J lost 3; bases outside the gene matches: 5. This chain's CDR3 is CASSSGDRATDTQYF. CDR3 sequence (DNA): TGTGCCAGCAGCTCGGGGGACAGGGCAACAGATACGCAGTATTTT.

The chain joins TRBV7-5 to TRBJ2-5; the table's D call, TRBD1, was not checked against the DNA. TRBV7-5 is a listed pseudogene. The CDR3 consists of 16 residues. The CDR3 DNA reads as TGTGCCAGAAACTCGACAGGGAAAGGTCGGAAAGAGACCCAGTACTTC. As protein: CARNSTGKGRKETQYF.

The rearrangement joins TRBV4-1 to TRBJ2-7, with TRBD2 matching over 11 bases. Trimming at V came to 5 bases and at J to 6 bases, leaving 3 bases not matched to a gene. Germline V lookup: CDR1 MGHRA, CDR2 YSYEKL. The CDR3 spans 13 residues. The CDR3 bases are TGCGCCAGCAGCGCAGGGACTAGCGGCGAGCAGTACTTC. Encoded protein: CASSAGTSGEQYF.

The CDR3, as DNA: TGTGCCAGCAGTTACTCGACCGGGACATATGGCTACACCTTC. This sequence encodes CASSYSTGTYGYTF. The gene calls are TRBV6-5 and TRBJ1-2, with D tentatively TRBD1 (6 bases). V was shortened by 0 bases and J by 5 bases, with 10 bases between the two germline ends. CDR1 is MNHEY and CDR2 is SVGAGI in the germline V gene. This CDR3 comprises 14 residues.

The rearrangement links TRBV27 to TRBJ2-5, with 9 bases fitting TRBD2. Germline V CDR1 and CDR2: MNHEY, SMNVEV (reference sequence). J gave up 6 bases and V 3 bases, and 11 bases lay outside the gene matches. The CDR3 covers 16 residues. CDR3 in amino acids: CASSFNSAGGYKTQYF. CDR3 nucleotide sequence: TGTGCCAGCAGTTTTAACTCAGCGGGAGGTTACAAGACCCAGTACTTC.

The chain combines TRBV5-6 with TRBJ2-7, with 7 bases identical to TRBD1. Looked up from germline, CDR1 is SGHDT and CDR2 is YYEEEE. V lost 4 bases and J lost 3; bases outside the gene matches: 10. This CDR3 comprises 15 residues. Here the CDR3 reads CASSTGTEPFYEQYF. DNA for the CDR3: TGTGCCAGCAGCACCGGGACAGAGCCGTTCTACGAGCAGTACTTC.

This chain links TRBV27 with TRBJ1-1; D ambiguous. Germline V gene lookup returns CDR1 MNHEY and CDR2 SMNVEV (reference sequence). Trimming shortened V by 0 bases and J by 0 bases, and 14 bases separated the two germline ends. The CDR3 loop spans 17 amino acids. In DNA form, the CDR3 reads TGTGCCAGCAGTTTATCAGGTTGGGGTATCATGAACACTGAAGCTTTCTTT. Translating gives CASSLSGWGIMNTEAFF.

The J gene is TRBJ2-7, the V gene TRBV6-1, with 8 nucleotides matching TRBD1. The germline gives CDR1 MNHNS, CDR2 SASEGT. Trimming cost V 3 bases and J 3 bases; bases outside gene matches: 4. The CDR3 length is 14 residues. CDR3 protein: CASSERQGHYEQYF. CDR3 DNA: TGTGCCAGCAGTGAGAGACAGGGGCACTACGAGCAGTACTTC.

The rearrangement uses TRBV5-4 and TRBJ2-2; D remains ambiguous. Germline assignment: CDR1 SGHNT and CDR2 YYREEE (reference sequence). CDR3 length: 15 amino acids. V was trimmed by 1 base and J by 1 base, leaving 8 bases between them. This chain's CDR3 is CASSLRSGNTGELFF. The CDR3 bases are TGTGCCAGCAGCTTGAGATCCGGGAACACCGGGGAGCTGTTTTTT.

The chain uses TRBV4-1 and TRBJ1-2; D perhaps matches TRBD1 (6 bases). The CDR3 runs 14 residues. Trimming pared 8 bases from V and 4 bases from J, leaving 17 bases between. CDR1 is MGHRA and CDR2 is YSYEKL in the germline V gene. The CDR3 here is CASSPQTGIYGYTF. CDR3 bases: TGCGCCAGCTCTCCCCAGACAGGAATCTATGGCTACACCTTC.

J is TRBJ2-3 and V is TRBV27, with D possibly being TRBD2 (6 bases). V was cut by 6 bases and J by 3 bases, with 16 bases left in between. Germline V gives CDR1 MNHEY, CDR2 SMNVEV (reference sequence). This CDR3 region has 15 residues. The CDR3 region has the DNA TGTGCCAGCAGCCGGACGGTCGCGGGAACAGATACGCAGTATTTT. This translates into CASSRTVAGTDTQYF.